Each of the 9 T cell receptor beta chains below was sequenced from the same sample in a study of cytomegalovirus exposure and HLA in healthy donors. PCR amplification relied on 60 Vbeta primers (plus 13 Jbeta primers). The repertoire was sequenced with immunoSEQ multiplex PCR; TCRdb's copy has only in-frame clones and lacks some. In the table there are around 67,000 clones, about 61% of which are singletons. The sample was PBMCs. These receptors were collected from a woman between 45 and 60 years old in good health and CMV-seronegative.

This chain uses TRBV6-5 with TRBJ2-5; D not certain. Per germline, CDR1 MNHEY and CDR2 SVGAGI. Trimming removed 6 bases from V and 3 bases from J, with 11 bases in between. CDR3 length: 13 amino acids. The CDR3, as DNA: TGTGCCAGCAGCCCTTACAGAGAAGAGACCCAGTACTTC. This gives the protein CASSPYREETQYF.

The V call is TRBV5-1, the J call TRBJ2-7; 8 bases match TRBD1. Germline-derived CDR1 and CDR2 are SGHRS and YFSETQ. The CDR3 consists of 14 residues. Trimming at V came to 3 bases and at J to 3 bases, leaving 5 bases not matched to a gene. The CDR3 sequence: CASSSMTGVYEQYF. The CDR3 DNA follows: TGCGCCAGCAGCTCCATGACAGGGGTCTACGAGCAGTACTTC.

This chain uses TRBV6-5 with TRBJ1-2; perhaps TRBD1 as D (5 bases). The ends were cut back, 8 bases at V and 2 bases at J, with 9 bases in the middle. Germline-derived CDR1 and CDR2 are MNHEY and SVGAGI. CDR3 length: 12 amino acids. The CDR3 sequence is CASSQGNYGYTF. The CDR3 nucleotides are TGTGCCAGCTCCCAGGGCAACTATGGCTACACCTTC.

The CDR3 loop is CASSLAGTGRTEAFF. CDR3 in DNA: TGCGCCAGCAGCTTGGCCGGGACAGGGAGGACTGAAGCTTTCTTT. The chain employs TRBV5-1 and TRBJ1-1, with 9 bases fitting TRBD1. Trimming took 0 bases from V and 5 from J; bases not matched to a gene: 5. Germline CDR1 SGHRS, CDR2 YFSETQ. The length of the CDR3 is 15 residues.

The V and J genes are TRBV5-1 and TRBJ2-1; 8 bases are shared with TRBD2. With V trimmed by 1 base and J by 8 bases, 5 bases remained unmatched. The CDR3 spans 14 residues. Germline V CDR1 and CDR2: SGHRS, YFSETQ. The CDR3 reads CASSLNGRADEQFF. As DNA, the CDR3 is TGCGCCAGCAGCTTGAACGGGAGGGCCGATGAGCAGTTCTTC.

The chain has TRBV6-4 and TRBJ1-2; 11 bases are shared with TRBD1. The trim removed 2 bases at V and 8 bases at J, leaving 7 bases unmatched. This CDR3 spans 15 amino acids. Germline V gene lookup returns CDR1 MRHNA and CDR2 SNTAGT. The CDR3 region is CASSDQGTGGYGYTF. Written as DNA, the CDR3 is TGTGCCAGCAGTGACCAGGGGACAGGGGGATACGGCTACACCTTC.

In its sample, this clone was seen a few times. The V and J genes are TRBV7-3 and TRBJ1-1, with D possibly matching TRBD1 (5 bases). CDR3 length: 13 amino acids. V lost 4 bases and J lost 0, with 6 bases in between. Per the germline V gene, CDR1 is SGHTA and CDR2 is FQGTGA. The CDR3 spells CASSSQVNTEAFF. DNA of the CDR3: TGTGCCAGCAGCTCACAGGTGAACACTGAAGCTTTCTTT.

V gene TRBV2 combines with J gene TRBJ1-4; the match to TRBD1 covers 9 bases. V lost 6 bases, J lost 5 bases, and 4 bases stayed unmatched. This CDR3 comprises 14 residues. The germline CDR1 and CDR2 sequences are SNHLY and FYNNEI. Here the CDR3 reads CASRGTGLNEKLFF. The CDR3 nucleotides are TGTGCCAGCAGGGGGACAGGGCTCAATGAAAAACTGTTTTTT.

This sequence joins TRBV7-9 and TRBJ1-5; D is undetermined. Germline assignment: CDR1 SEHNR and CDR2 FQNEAQ (reference sequence). The CDR3 runs 14 residues. The ends were cut back, 5 bases at V and 8 bases at J, with 16 bases in the middle. This CDR3 reads CASSHTLEGKPQHF. The CDR3 DNA is TGTGCCAGCAGCCACACGCTTGAGGGTAAGCCCCAGCATTTT.